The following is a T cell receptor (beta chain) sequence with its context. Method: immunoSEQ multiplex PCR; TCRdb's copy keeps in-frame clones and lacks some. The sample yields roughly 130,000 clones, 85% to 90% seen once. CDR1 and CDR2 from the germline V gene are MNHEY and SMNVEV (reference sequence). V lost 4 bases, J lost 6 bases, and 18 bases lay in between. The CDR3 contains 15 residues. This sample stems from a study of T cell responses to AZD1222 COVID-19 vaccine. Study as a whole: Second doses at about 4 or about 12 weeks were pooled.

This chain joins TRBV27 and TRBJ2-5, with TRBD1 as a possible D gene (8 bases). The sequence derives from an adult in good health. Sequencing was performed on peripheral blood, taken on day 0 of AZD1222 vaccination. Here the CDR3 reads CASSSTGGGLQTQYF. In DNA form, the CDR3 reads TGTGCCAGCAGTTCCACAGGGGGGGGTTTGCAGACCCAGTACTTC.